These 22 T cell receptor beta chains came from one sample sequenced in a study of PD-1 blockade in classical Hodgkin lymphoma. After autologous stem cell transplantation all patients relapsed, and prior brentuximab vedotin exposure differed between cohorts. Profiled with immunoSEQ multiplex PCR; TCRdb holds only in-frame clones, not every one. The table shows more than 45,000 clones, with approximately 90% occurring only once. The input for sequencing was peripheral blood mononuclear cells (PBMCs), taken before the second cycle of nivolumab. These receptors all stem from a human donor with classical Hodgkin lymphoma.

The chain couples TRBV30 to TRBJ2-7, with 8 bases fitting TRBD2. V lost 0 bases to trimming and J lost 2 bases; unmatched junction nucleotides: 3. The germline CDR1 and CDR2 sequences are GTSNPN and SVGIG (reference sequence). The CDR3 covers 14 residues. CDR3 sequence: CAWSVSAGAYEQYF. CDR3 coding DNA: TGTGCCTGGAGTGTATCAGCGGGAGCCTACGAGCAGTACTTC.

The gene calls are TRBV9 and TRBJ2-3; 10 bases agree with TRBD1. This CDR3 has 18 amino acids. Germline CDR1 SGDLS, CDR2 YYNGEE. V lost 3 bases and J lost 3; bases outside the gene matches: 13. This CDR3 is CASSARTGGISSTDTQYF. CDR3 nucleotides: TGTGCCAGCAGCGCACGGACAGGGGGAATCAGTTCTACAGATACGCAGTATTTT.

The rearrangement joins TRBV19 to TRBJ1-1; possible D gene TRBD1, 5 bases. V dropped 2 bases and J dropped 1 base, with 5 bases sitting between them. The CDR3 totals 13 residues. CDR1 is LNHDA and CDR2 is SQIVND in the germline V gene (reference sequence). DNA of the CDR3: TGTGCCAGTAGTATAAGGGGGAACACTGAAGCTTTCTTT. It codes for CASSIRGNTEAFF.

CDR3 sequence (DNA): TGTGCCAGCAGCCCCTGGAGGGAGGGGGCGCGTGGCTACACCTTC. Residues: CASSPWREGARGYTF. The chain carries TRBV5-6 and TRBJ1-2, with 7 bases identical to TRBD1. Per the germline V gene, CDR1 is SGHDT and CDR2 is YYEEEE. The CDR3 runs 15 residues. The V gene end was trimmed by 4 bases and the J gene end by 7 bases; junction bases not matched to a gene: 13.

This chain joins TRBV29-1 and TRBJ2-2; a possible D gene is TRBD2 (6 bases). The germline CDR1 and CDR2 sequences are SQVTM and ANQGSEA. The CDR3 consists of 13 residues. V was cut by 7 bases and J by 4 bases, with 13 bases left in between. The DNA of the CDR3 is TGCAGCGGATCCGGGAGTGGCACCGGGGAGCTGTTTTTT. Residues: CSGSGSGTGELFF.

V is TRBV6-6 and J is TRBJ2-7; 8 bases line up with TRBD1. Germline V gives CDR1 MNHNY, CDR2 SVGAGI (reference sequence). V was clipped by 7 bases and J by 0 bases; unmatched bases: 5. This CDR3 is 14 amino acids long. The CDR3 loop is CASTAGTGSYEQYF. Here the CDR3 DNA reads TGTGCCAGCACCGCGGGGACAGGCTCCTACGAGCAGTACTTC.

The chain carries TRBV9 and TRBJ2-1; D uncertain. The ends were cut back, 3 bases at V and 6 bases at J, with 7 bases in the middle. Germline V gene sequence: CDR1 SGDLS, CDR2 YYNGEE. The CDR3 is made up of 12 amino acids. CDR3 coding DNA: TGTGCCAGCAGCGCGTGGGGCAATGAGCAGTTCTTC. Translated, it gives CASSAWGNEQFF.

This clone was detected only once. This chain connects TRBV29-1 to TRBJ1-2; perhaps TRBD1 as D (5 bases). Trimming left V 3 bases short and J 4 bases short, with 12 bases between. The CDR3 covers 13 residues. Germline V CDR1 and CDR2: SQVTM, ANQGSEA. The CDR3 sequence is CSVEGRDSYGYTF. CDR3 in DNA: TGCAGCGTTGAGGGCAGGGACTCCTATGGCTACACCTTC.

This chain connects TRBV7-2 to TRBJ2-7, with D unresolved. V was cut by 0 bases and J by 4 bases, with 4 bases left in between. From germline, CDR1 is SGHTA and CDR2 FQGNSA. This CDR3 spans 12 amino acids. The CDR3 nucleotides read TGTGCCAGCAGCTTAGCCTTATACGAGCAGTACTTC. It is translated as CASSLALYEQYF.

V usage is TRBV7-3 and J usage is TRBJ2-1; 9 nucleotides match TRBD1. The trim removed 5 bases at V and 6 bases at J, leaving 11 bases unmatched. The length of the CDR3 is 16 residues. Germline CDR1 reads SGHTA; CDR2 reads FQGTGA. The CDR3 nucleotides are TGTGCCAGCAGCGCCCGCACAGGGGGCGCGGTCAATGAGCAGTTCTTC. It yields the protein CASSARTGGAVNEQFF. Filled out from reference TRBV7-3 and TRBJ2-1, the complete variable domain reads GAGVSQTPSNKVTEKGKYVELRCDPISGHTALYWYRQSLGQGPEFLIYFQGTGAADDSGLPNDRFFAVRPEGSVSTLKIQRTERGDSAVYLCASSARTGGAVNEQFFGPGTRLTVL.

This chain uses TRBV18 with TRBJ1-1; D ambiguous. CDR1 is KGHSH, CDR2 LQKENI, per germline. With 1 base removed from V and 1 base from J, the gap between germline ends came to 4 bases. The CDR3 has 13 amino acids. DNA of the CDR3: TGTGCCAGCTCACCACAGGGGAACACTGAAGCTTTCTTT. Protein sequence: CASSPQGNTEAFF.

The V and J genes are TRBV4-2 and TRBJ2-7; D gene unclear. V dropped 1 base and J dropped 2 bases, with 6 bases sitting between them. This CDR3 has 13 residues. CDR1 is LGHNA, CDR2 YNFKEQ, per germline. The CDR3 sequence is CASSQGQPYEQYF. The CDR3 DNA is TGTGCCAGCAGCCAAGGTCAGCCCTACGAGCAGTACTTC.

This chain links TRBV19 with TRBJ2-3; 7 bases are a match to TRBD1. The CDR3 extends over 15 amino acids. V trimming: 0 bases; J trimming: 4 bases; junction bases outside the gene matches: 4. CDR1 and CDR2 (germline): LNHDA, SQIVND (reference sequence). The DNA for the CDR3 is TGTGCCAGTAGTATAGAGACAGGGTGGGCAGATACGCAGTATTTT. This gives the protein CASSIETGWADTQYF.

CDR3 protein: CASRKDQNTGELFF. In DNA, the CDR3 is TGTGCCAGCAGAAAGGACCAAAACACCGGGGAGCTGTTTTTT. The chain uses TRBV14 and TRBJ2-2; D is undetermined. CDR3 length equals 14 residues. V gave up 6 bases and J gave up 2 bases, with 10 bases separating them. Germline V gene data show CDR1 as SGHDN and CDR2 as FVKESK.

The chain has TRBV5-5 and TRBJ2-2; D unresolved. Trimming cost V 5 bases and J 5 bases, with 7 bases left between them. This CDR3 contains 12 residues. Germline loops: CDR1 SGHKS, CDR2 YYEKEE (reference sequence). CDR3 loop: CASSSRTGELFF. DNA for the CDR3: TGTGCCAGCAGTAGTAGGACCGGGGAGCTGTTTTTT.

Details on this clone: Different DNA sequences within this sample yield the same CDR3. The CDR3 sequence is CASSSQLAGGRGTDTQYF. The DNA of the CDR3 is TGTGCCAGCAGTTCTCAACTAGCGGGGGGCCGGGGCACAGATACGCAGTATTTT. The rearrangement uses TRBV9 and TRBJ2-3; 12 nucleotides align to TRBD2. Germline CDR1 and CDR2: SGDLS and YYNGEE. Trimming at V came to 5 bases and at J to 1 base, leaving 11 bases not matched to a gene. The CDR3 totals 18 residues. The complete variable domain, with remaining parts taken from reference TRBV9 and TRBJ2-3, reads DSGVTQTPKHLITATGQRVTLRCSPRSGDLSVYWYQQSLDQGLQFLIQYYNGEERAKGNILERFSAQQFPDLHSELNLSSLELGDSALYFCASSSQLAGGRGTDTQYFGPGTRLTVL.

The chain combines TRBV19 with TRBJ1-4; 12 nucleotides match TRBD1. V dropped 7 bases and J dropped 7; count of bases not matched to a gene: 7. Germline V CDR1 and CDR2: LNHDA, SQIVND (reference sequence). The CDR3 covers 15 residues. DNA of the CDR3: TGTGCCAGTACCGGGACAGGGGGCTTCGGTGAAAAACTGTTTTTT. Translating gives CASTGTGGFGEKLFF.

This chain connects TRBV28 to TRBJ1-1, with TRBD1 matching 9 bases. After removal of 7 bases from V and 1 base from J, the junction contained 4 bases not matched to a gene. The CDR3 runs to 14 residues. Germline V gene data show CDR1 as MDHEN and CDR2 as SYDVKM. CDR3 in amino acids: CASTTGGANTEAFF. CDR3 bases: TGTGCCAGCACTACAGGGGGCGCGAACACTGAAGCTTTCTTT.

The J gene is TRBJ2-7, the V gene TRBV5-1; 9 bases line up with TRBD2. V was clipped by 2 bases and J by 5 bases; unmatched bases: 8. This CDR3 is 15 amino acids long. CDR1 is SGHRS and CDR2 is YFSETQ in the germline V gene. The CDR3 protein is CASSFFAGGTDEQYF. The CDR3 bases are TGCGCCAGCAGCTTCTTCGCGGGGGGGACGGACGAGCAGTACTTC.

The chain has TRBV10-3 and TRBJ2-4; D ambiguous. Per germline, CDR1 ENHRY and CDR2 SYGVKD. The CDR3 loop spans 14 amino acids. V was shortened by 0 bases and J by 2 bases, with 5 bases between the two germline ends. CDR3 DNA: TGTGCCATCAGTGAGTCGGTAACCAAAAACATTCAGTACTTC. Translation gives CAISESVTKNIQYF.

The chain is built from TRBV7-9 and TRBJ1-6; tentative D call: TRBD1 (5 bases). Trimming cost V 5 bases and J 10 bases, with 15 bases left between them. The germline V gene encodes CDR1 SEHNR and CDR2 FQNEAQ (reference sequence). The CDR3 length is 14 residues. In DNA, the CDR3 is TGTGCCAGCAGCCTCGGGGCAGGCGAATCACCCCTCCACTTT. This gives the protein CASSLGAGESPLHF.

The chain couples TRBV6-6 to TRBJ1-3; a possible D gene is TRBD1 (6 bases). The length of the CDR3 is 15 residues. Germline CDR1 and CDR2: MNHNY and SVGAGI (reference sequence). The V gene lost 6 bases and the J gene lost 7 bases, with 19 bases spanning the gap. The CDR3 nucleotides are TGTGCCAGCAGGGGAGGACAGAGCTCTTGGAACACCATATATTTT. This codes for CASRGGQSSWNTIYF.